The following is a T cell receptor beta chain sequence with its context. Sequencing used immunoSEQ multiplex PCR; TCRdb keeps in-frame clones, though not all of them. The profile shows about 180,000 clones, around 85% of them singletons. The sample belongs to a study of blood T cell repertoires in COVID-19. The specimen sequenced was peripheral blood. This receptor was obtained from a man between 45 and 60 years old with active or convalescent COVID-19.

The CDR3 DNA follows: TGTGCCAGCAGTTTATTTAGGGGACAAATGAACACTGAAGCTTTCTTT. Protein: CASSLFRGQMNTEAFF. This rearrangement joins TRBV28 to TRBJ1-1; tentatively, D is TRBD1 (6 bases). CDR3 length equals 16 residues. V was pared by 1 base and J by 0 bases, with 12 bases between. Germline loops: CDR1 MDHEN, CDR2 SYDVKM.